What follows are 2 T cell receptor beta chains derived from one specimen sequenced in a study of shared clonotypes between healthy human individuals. Sequenced by immunoSEQ multiplex PCR; TCRdb stores in-frame clones only, minus some. The table lists about 2.4 million clones, over 85% of them singletons. What was sequenced was naive CD4+ T cells sorted from blood. Subset described: CD45RA+ positively selected. The source is a man in his late teens or twenties in good health.

The chain is built from TRBV7-2 and TRBJ2-6, with 9 bases matching TRBD1. The V gene's germline CDR1 is SGHTA and CDR2 FQGNSA. The CDR3 spans 17 residues. Trimming at V came to 5 bases and at J to 2 bases, leaving 7 bases not matched to a gene. For the CDR3, the DNA is TGTGCCAGCAGCCCGGGACAGGGCAGAGCTGGGGCCAACGTCCTGACTTTC. Translated: CASSPGQGRAGANVLTF.

This chain connects TRBV11-2 to TRBJ2-1; 13 positions match TRBD2. The V gene's germline CDR1 is SGHAT and CDR2 FQNNGV. This CDR3 spans 16 amino acids. V lost 6 bases and J lost 4; bases outside the gene matches: 6. DNA for the CDR3: TGTGCCAGCAGTTTTACTAGCGGGAGGGTATACAATGAGCAGTTCTTC. Amino acids: CASSFTSGRVYNEQFF.